This T cell receptor (beta chain) was identified in a study of Ad26.COV2.S vaccination and SARS-CoV-2 variants. Study summary: Intramuscular Ad26.COV2.S doses were given once or twice, 56 days apart.

Generated by immunoSEQ multiplex PCR, the TCRdb table keeps only in-frame clones and is missing some. This table holds 360,000 or so clones, around 87% found once. Indicated treatment: some 20 received Ad26.COV2.S at low or high dose, single or two shots; 5 received placebo; per-sample allocation not given. At day 63 after the first vaccine or placebo injection, samples were drawn. This vaccine is an Ad26 vector that expresses the Wuhan-strain SARS-CoV-2 spike. CDR3 length: 15 amino acids. With 0 bases removed from V and 4 bases from J, the gap between germline ends came to 10 bases. Per the germline V gene, CDR1 is LGHNA and CDR2 is YSLEER.

The gene calls are TRBV4-3 and TRBJ1-5; D remains ambiguous. The receptor comes from a person aged 18-60 years who received the Ad26.COV2.S COVID-19 vaccine or a placebo. This specimen was peripheral blood, taken in a trial of Ad26.COV2.S vaccine versus placebo. The CDR3 bases are TGCGCCAGCAGCCAAGATTTAACGGGGAATCAGCCCCAGCATTTT. Translated: CASSQDLTGNQPQHF.